A selection of T cell receptor beta chains follows, all from one sample in a study of neurological immune-mediated disorders. TCRdb passed the 5' RACE reads through MiXCR, listing each CDR3 protein once. Among tens of thousands of distinct CDR3 sequences listed, roughly 4.1% were seen once. Sequences were obtained from PBMCs. These receptors originate from a woman in her fifties or sixties with multiple sclerosis. Each CDR3 is given with its conserved first and last residue. Each record gives: V gene, clone size, J gene, D gene, CDR3 protein, CDR3 DNA. A D gene is named only where the DNA matches it firmly. Size is stated for part of the rows, as once, few or many counts, or as a class when the clone is expanded.

V: TRBV29-1
size: many
J: TRBJ2-1
D: TRBD2
CDR3: CSVEGLAGDVEQFF
DNA: TGCAGCGTTGAGGGACTAGCGGGAGATGTTGAGCAGTTCTTC

V: TRBV5-1
size: few
J: TRBJ1-4
D: TRBD1
CDR3: CASRPDRVNEKLFF
DNA: TGCGCCAGCAGACCGGACAGGGTTAATGAAAAACTGTTTTTT

V: TRBV7-2
size: many
J: TRBJ2-1
D: -
CDR3: CASSFNPGNEQFF
DNA: TGTGCCAGCAGCTTTAATCCCGGGAATGAGCAGTTCTTC

V: TRBV9
size: many
J: TRBJ2-5
D: -
CDR3: CASSGHGGNVETQYF
DNA: TGTGCCAGCAGCGGCCATGGCGGGAATGTGGAGACCCAGTACTTC

V: TRBV12-3/TRBV12-4
size: medium-sized
J: TRBJ1-2
D: -
CDR3: CASTPMGGLYGYTF
DNA: TGTGCCAGCACCCCCATGGGAGGTCTCTATGGCTACACCTTC

V: TRBV10-3
size: many
J: TRBJ2-5
D: TRBD2
CDR3: CAISESGTSGQTQYF
DNA: TGTGCCATCAGTGAGTCCGGGACTAGCGGGCAGACCCAGTACTTC

V: TRBV20-1
size: many
J: TRBJ2-1
D: TRBD2
CDR3: CSAPAAGGDEQFF
DNA: TGCAGTGCGCCGGCTGCGGGAGGGGATGAGCAGTTCTTC

V: TRBV6-6
size: many
J: TRBJ1-2
D: -
CDR3: CASTSGFGNYGYTF
DNA: TGTGCCAGCACCTCAGGATTCGGGAACTATGGCTACACCTTC

V: TRBV2
size: -
J: TRBJ2-1
D: TRBD2
CDR3: CASRHISGSSYNEQFF
DNA: TGTGCCAGCAGACATATTAGCGGGAGCTCCTACAATGAGCAGTTCTTC

V: TRBV6-5
size: few
J: TRBJ2-3
D: TRBD2
CDR3: CASSRVAGTSTDTQYF
DNA: TGTGCCAGCAGCCGTGTAGCGGGGACCAGCACAGATACGCAGTATTTT

V: TRBV20-1
size: many
J: TRBJ2-1
D: -
CDR3: CSAGGGAPNNEQFF
DNA: TGCAGTGCTGGAGGCGGGGCCCCTAACAATGAGCAGTTCTTC

V: TRBV20-1
size: many
J: TRBJ2-7
D: TRBD2
CDR3: CSARLMGLAGDEQYF
DNA: TGCAGTGCAAGGTTAATGGGACTAGCGGGGGACGAGCAGTACTTC

V: TRBV7-2
size: many
J: TRBJ2-7
D: -
CDR3: CASSLAKGREQYF
DNA: TGTGCCAGCAGCTTAGCGAAGGGACGAGAGCAGTACTTC

V: TRBV29-1
size: -
J: TRBJ2-3
D: -
CDR3: CSAQVGDTQYF
DNA: TGCAGCGCCCAAGTAGGGGATACGCAGTATTTT

V: TRBV12-3/TRBV12-4
size: -
J: TRBJ1-1
D: -
CDR3: CASSLTDNTEAFF
DNA: TGTGCCAGCAGCCTGACAGACAACACTGAAGCTTTCTTT

V: TRBV28
size: -
J: TRBJ1-1
D: -
CDR3: CASENLNTEAFF
DNA: TGTGCCAGCGAAAACTTGAACACTGAAGCTTTCTTT

V: TRBV20-1
size: -
J: TRBJ1-2
D: -
CDR3: CSPKGDGYTF
DNA: TGCAGCCCTAAGGGGGATGGCTACACCTTC